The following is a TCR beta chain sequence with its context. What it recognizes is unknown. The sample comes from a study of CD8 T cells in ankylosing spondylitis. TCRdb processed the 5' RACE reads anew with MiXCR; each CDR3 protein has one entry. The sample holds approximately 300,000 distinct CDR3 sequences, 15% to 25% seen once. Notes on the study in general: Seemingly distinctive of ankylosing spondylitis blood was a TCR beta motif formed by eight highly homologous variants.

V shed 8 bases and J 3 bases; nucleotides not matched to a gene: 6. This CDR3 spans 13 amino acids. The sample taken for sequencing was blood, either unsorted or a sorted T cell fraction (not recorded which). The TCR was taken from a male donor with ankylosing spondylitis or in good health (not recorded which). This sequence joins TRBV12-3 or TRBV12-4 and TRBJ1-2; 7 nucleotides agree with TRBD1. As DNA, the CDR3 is TGTGCCAGCCAGGGGCAGGGGGACTATGGCTACACCTTC. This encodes CASQGQGDYGYTF.